This is a list of T cell receptor beta chains from one sample in a study of cytomegalovirus exposure and HLA in healthy donors. TCRdb's copy holds only in-frame clones and misses some; the assay was immunoSEQ multiplex PCR. In total, the table holds over 120,000 clones. The sequencing sample was made of PBMCs. The receptors shown here come from a male donor in good health and CMV-seronegative. Both conserved end residues are part of each CDR3. The D gene is left open where the match is weak.

D gene	V gene	J gene	CDR3 DNA	CDR3 protein
TRBD1	TRBV11-2	TRBJ1-2	TGTGCCAGCAGCTTATTGGGACAGCGTTATGGCTACACCTTC	CASSLLGQRYGYTF
-	TRBV29-1	TRBJ2-1	TGCAGCGTCGAAGGGAGGCCGACCTACAATGAGCAGTTCTTC	CSVEGRPTYNEQFF
-	TRBV4-3	TRBJ2-7	TGCGCCAGCAGCCAACCACGTGCCGGGACAACCACTTCCTACGAGCAGTACTTC	CASSQPRAGTTTSYEQYF
-	TRBV7-9	TRBJ1-4	TGTGCCAGCAGCTTAGTAAGGCAGGTGAATGAAAAACTGTTTTTT	CASSLVRQVNEKLFF
TRBD2	TRBV9	TRBJ2-1	TGTGCCAGCAGCGTTGGTAGCGGGTCCTACAATGAGCAGTTCTTC	CASSVGSGSYNEQFF
TRBD2	TRBV5-1	TRBJ2-1	TGCGCCAGCAGCTTGGGACTAGCGACGGGTGAGCAGTTCTTC	CASSLGLATGEQFF
-	TRBV19	TRBJ2-3	TGTGCCAGTAGTACCAAGGGGTTCGGCACAGATACGCAGTATTTT	CASSTKGFGTDTQYF
-	TRBV4-3	TRBJ2-7	TGCGCCAGCAGCCAAGCGCCAGGGGTACACGAGCAGTACTTC	CASSQAPGVHEQYF
-	TRBV6-5	TRBJ1-1	TGTGCCAGCGCAACTACGGGGGTTCGGACTGAAGCTTTCTTT	CASATTGVRTEAFF
TRBD2	TRBV6-5	TRBJ2-1	TGTGCCAGCAGTTACCGGACTAGCGGGGGGAACCATGAGCAGTTCTTC	CASSYRTSGGNHEQFF
-	TRBV18	TRBJ1-5	TGTGCCAGCTCACCCGGAGCGACAGTGAATCAGCCCCAGCATTTT	CASSPGATVNQPQHF
-	TRBV4-1	TRBJ1-5	TGCGCCAGCAGCCCTGGACTGGGAGACGGAGGCAATCAGCCCCAGCATTTT	CASSPGLGDGGNQPQHF
-	TRBV19	TRBJ1-1	TGTGCCAGTAGTATCACTGTATACACTGAAGCTTTCTTT	CASSITVYTEAFF
-	TRBV18	TRBJ2-7	TGTGCCAGCTCGTCCCTACCTCCCCCCTCGGGAAGCGAGCAGTACTTC	CASSSLPPPSGSEQYF
-	TRBV19	TRBJ1-2	TGTGCCAGTAGTGGCCTTCCGGGACACCTATTTAACTATGGCTACACCTTC	CASSGLPGHLFNYGYTF
TRBD1	TRBV19	TRBJ2-5	TGTGCCAGTAGTATAGGACCGGGACAGCAAGAGACCCAGTACTTC	CASSIGPGQQETQYF
-	TRBV7-2	TRBJ1-2	TGTGCCAGCAGCTTGGAGAACTCATATGGCTACACCTTC	CASSLENSYGYTF
-	TRBV28	TRBJ2-7	TGTGCCAGCACCAAAAACGCAGGGCGAATCGACGAGCAGTACTTC	CASTKNAGRIDEQYF
-	TRBV27	TRBJ1-5	TGTGCCAGCAGTAGGACGGGAATGCAGCCCCAGCATTTT	CASSRTGMQPQHF
-	TRBV19	TRBJ1-1	TGTGCCAGTAGTTTTGACAGCGCGAACACTGAAGCTTTCTTT	CASSFDSANTEAFF
TRBD1	TRBV29-1	TRBJ1-1	TGCAGCGGACAGGGGAACACTGAAGCTTTCTTT	CSGQGNTEAFF
-	TRBV14	TRBJ1-1	TGTGCCAGCAGCCGGCGGGACACTGAAGCTTTCTTT	CASSRRDTEAFF
TRBD1	TRBV19	TRBJ1-1	TGTGCCAGTAGTATCGACAGGGCGGGCACTGAAGCTTTCTTT	CASSIDRAGTEAFF
-	TRBV27	TRBJ2-2	TGTGCCAGCAGTGTACAGGGTCCCGGGGAGCTGTTTTTT	CASSVQGPGELFF
TRBD1	TRBV5-6	TRBJ2-7	TGTGCCAGCTCTTTGACAGGGAGCTCCTACGAGCAGTACTTC	CASSLTGSSYEQYF
-	TRBV6-6	TRBJ2-1	TGTGCCAGCAGTACCGGAGGACAGCTTAATGAGCAGTTCTTC	CASSTGGQLNEQFF
-	TRBV6-5	TRBJ2-7	TGTGCCAGCAGTTCCACTATGAGCTCCTACGAGCAGTACTTC	CASSSTMSSYEQYF
-	TRBV4-3	TRBJ1-6	TGCGCCAGCAGCCAAGATAATACTTGGGGGCTCGGAAATTCACCCCTCCACTTT	CASSQDNTWGLGNSPLHF
-	TRBV18	TRBJ1-4	TGTGCCAGCTCACCAGTATCAGGGCTGGAAAAACTGTTTTTT	CASSPVSGLEKLFF
-	TRBV9	TRBJ2-7	TGTGCCAGCAGCTCGGGCGGGTCCTACGAGCAGTACTTC	CASSSGGSYEQYF
-	TRBV28	TRBJ1-5	TGTGCCAGCAGTCGCCCTCAGGGTAATCAGCCCCAGCATTTT	CASSRPQGNQPQHF
-	TRBV10-2	TRBJ2-7	TGCGCCAGCAGTGAGGGGACACTAGCCTACGAGCAGTACTTC	CASSEGTLAYEQYF
-	TRBV7-2	TRBJ1-3	TGTGCCAGCAGTTCCGCGAGAAACACCATATATTTT	CASSSARNTIYF